Below are 15 T cell receptor beta chains sequenced from a single sample in a study of early T cells in non-severe SARS-CoV-2 infection. TCRdb fed the 5' RACE reads into MiXCR, producing one record per CDR3 protein. This sample carries 55,000 to 85,000 distinct CDR3 sequences, around 15% of them seen once, and the ten largest clones take more than 13%. The material sequenced was whole blood. These receptors all stem from an adult who was a healthcare worker with PCR-confirmed SARS-CoV-2 infection or an uninfected control (not recorded which).

In its sample, this clonotype was seen a few times. This chain uses TRBV5-1 with TRBJ1-2; perhaps TRBD1 as D (5 bases). CDR3 length: 14 residues. Germline assignment: CDR1 SGHRS and CDR2 YFSETQ. Trimming took off 4 bases at V and 2 bases at J, with 12 bases between the two ends. The CDR3 here is CASSQEGPNYGYTF. CDR3 DNA: TGCGCCAGCAGCCAGGAGGGACCGAACTATGGCTACACCTTC. The full variable domain, rest sourced from reference TRBV5-1 and TRBJ1-2, is KAGVTQTPRYLIKTRGQQVTLSCSPISGHRSVSWYQQTPGQGLQFLFEYFSETQRNKGNFPGRFSGRQFSNSRSEMNVSTLELGDSALYLCASSQEGPNYGYTFGSGTRLTVV.

This clonotype showed up just a few times. One junction end disagrees with the germline gene, perhaps due to a read error. The chain is built from TRBV11-1 and TRBJ2-1; D is possibly TRBD2 (5 bases). The CDR3 runs 15 residues. Germline V gene sequence: CDR1 SGHAT, CDR2 FQDESV (reference sequence). The CDR3 DNA reads TGTGCCAGCAGCCCATTACGGACTGCCTACAATGAGCAGTTTTTC. This gives the protein CASSPLRTAYNEQFF.

Ten or more counts support this clonotype. The chain carries TRBV12-3 or TRBV12-4 and TRBJ1-2; D possibly corresponds to TRBD1 (6 bases). The CDR3 totals 13 residues. Trimming removed 1 base from V and 6 bases from J, with 9 bases in between. The CDR3 sequence is CASSLDRANGYTF. DNA of the CDR3: TGTGCCAGCAGTTTAGACAGGGCTAATGGCTACACCTTC.

J is TRBJ1-2 and V is TRBV5-1, with no clear D. V was cut by 0 bases and J by 8 bases, with 11 bases left in between. The CDR3 length is 13 residues. Looked up from germline, CDR1 is SGHRS and CDR2 is YFSETQ. CDR3 nucleotide sequence: TGCGCCAGCAGCTTGGAACCCTCTGGGGGCTACACCTTC. It specifies CASSLEPSGGYTF.

This clonotype was found many times. The chain couples TRBV6-2 or TRBV6-3 to TRBJ1-2; TRBD1 might be the D (5 bases). V lost 6 bases, J lost 6 bases, and 14 bases lay in between. Germline loops: CDR1 MNHEY, CDR2 SVGEGT. CDR3 length equals 13 residues. The CDR3 loop reads CASSWGDLDGYTF. CDR3 bases: TGTGCCAGCAGCTGGGGGGACTTGGATGGCTACACCTTC.

This clonotype occurred a few times. V gene TRBV11-2 combines with J gene TRBJ2-2; 7 nucleotides match TRBD1. Germline CDR1 is SGHAT and CDR2 is FQNNGV. The trim removed 5 bases at V and 0 bases at J, leaving 3 bases unmatched. The CDR3 contains 15 residues. CDR3 nucleotides: TGTGCCAGCAGCATCGACAGGGCGAACACCGGGGAGCTGTTTTTT. Its protein product is CASSIDRANTGELFF.

The chain is built from TRBV5-1 and TRBJ1-1; 9 positions agree with TRBD1. Per germline, CDR1 SGHRS and CDR2 YFSETQ. The CDR3 covers 16 residues. J lost 0 bases, V lost 2 bases, and 5 bases had no gene match. CDR3 protein: CASSFGTGFVNTEAFF. The CDR3 DNA is TGCGCCAGCAGCTTCGGGACAGGGTTTGTGAACACTGAAGCTTTCTTT.

DNA of the CDR3: TGTGCCAGCAGCTCCGGACTAAATACAGATACGCAGTATTTT. It is translated as CASSSGLNTDTQYF. The gene calls are TRBV11-3 and TRBJ2-3; TRBD2 is a possible D gene (6 bases). The ends were cut back, 4 bases at V and 3 bases at J, with 11 bases in the middle. The germline V gene encodes CDR1 SGHNT and CDR2 YENEEA. The CDR3 length is 14 residues.

This clonotype was observed at least ten times. This chain links TRBV5-4 with TRBJ1-2; D is possibly TRBD1 (5 bases). Germline loops: CDR1 SGHNT, CDR2 YYREEE (reference sequence). CDR3 length: 13 residues. V shed 0 bases and J shed 2 bases, with 5 bases lying between them. CDR3 nucleotides: TGTGCCAGCAGCTTGGGACAGAACTATGGCTACACCTTC. Translating gives CASSLGQNYGYTF.

V and J are TRBV6-4 and TRBJ2-1, with unresolved D. The CDR3 sequence is 13 residues long. V gave up 3 bases and J gave up 0 bases, with 3 bases separating them. Per the germline V gene, CDR1 is MRHNA and CDR2 is SNTAGT. The chain's CDR3 is CASSESSYNEQFF. For the CDR3, the DNA is TGTGCCAGCAGTGAGAGCTCCTACAATGAGCAGTTCTTC.

This chain uses TRBV7-3 with TRBJ2-3; 11 bases fit TRBD1. This CDR3 region has 15 residues. The V segment lost 5 bases and the J segment 0 bases; nucleotides outside the gene matches: 1. The germline V gene encodes CDR1 SGHTA and CDR2 FQGTGA. This CDR3 is CASSGQGASTDTQYF. The CDR3 DNA follows: TGTGCCAGCAGCGGACAGGGGGCGAGCACAGATACGCAGTATTTT.

The CDR3 sequence: CASNPGPGYEQYF. The DNA of the CDR3 is TGTGCCAGCAATCCCGGACCAGGGTACGAGCAGTACTTC. V is TRBV12-3 or TRBV12-4 and J is TRBJ2-7, with a tentative D call TRBD1 (5 bases). With 7 bases removed from V and 4 bases from J, the gap between germline ends came to 14 bases. The CDR3 consists of 13 residues.

This clonotype has a count of ten or more. The chain couples TRBV20-1 to TRBJ2-1, with 7 bases identical to TRBD2. V shed 7 bases and J 5 bases; nucleotides not matched to a gene: 5. CDR3 length equals 12 residues. Germline CDR1 DFQATT, CDR2 SNEGSKA (reference sequence). CDR3 sequence (DNA): TGCAGTGGAGTGGGGGGGGACAATGAGCAGTTCTTC. The encoded protein is CSGVGGDNEQFF.

This clonotype has at least ten counts. CDR3 region: CASSQGKTPLVQYF. In nucleotides, the CDR3 is TGTGCCAGCAGCCAAGGGAAGACCCCTTTGGTGCAGTACTTC. The chain links TRBV3-1 to TRBJ2-7; no clear D. The CDR3 extends over 14 amino acids. Germline values: CDR1 LGHDT, CDR2 YNNKEL (reference sequence). Trimming removed 1 base from V and 9 bases from J, with 16 bases in between.

V gene TRBV3-1 combines with J gene TRBJ1-1, with 7 bases lining up with TRBD1. The junction had 6 bases not matched to a gene; V was cut back by 7 bases and J by 1 base. Germline-derived CDR1 and CDR2 are LGHDT and YNNKEL (reference sequence). The CDR3 spans 14 residues. The CDR3 DNA reads as TGTGCCAGCACCCGACAGGGCGGGAACACTGAAGCTTTCTTT. Its protein product is CASTRQGGNTEAFF.